This TCR beta chain was found in a study of shared clonotypes between healthy human individuals. This clone has only one observation. The CDR3 has 13 residues. The germline V gene has CDR1 SGHAT and CDR2 FQNNGV. The ends were cut back, 0 bases at V and 6 bases at J, with 8 bases in the middle. Sequencing used immunoSEQ multiplex PCR; TCRdb keeps in-frame clones, though not all of them. This table has about 330,000 clones, approximately 79% appearing once. The clonotype originates from a man under 40 in good health. The sequencing sample was made of memory CD4+ T cells sorted from blood. Subset denoted: CD45RA-negative fraction. The V call is TRBV11-2, the J call TRBJ1-1, with unresolved D. CDR3 residues: CASSLDNPPEAFF. In DNA form, the CDR3 reads TGTGCCAGCAGCTTAGATAACCCCCCTGAAGCTTTCTTT.